One sample yielded the 8 T cell receptor beta chains listed below, sequenced in a study of shared clonotypes between healthy human individuals. Libraries were prepared by immunoSEQ multiplex PCR; TCRdb keeps only in-frame clonotypes and omits some of them. This repertoire shows roughly 500,000 clones, 81% found once; its top ten account for about 12%. The material sequenced was PBMCs. The receptors originated from a woman between 35 and 50 years old in good health. Some clones in this sample may be carry-over from other donors' samples.

This chain links TRBV5-6 with TRBJ1-4, with D unresolved. This CDR3 is built from 14 residues. Germline CDR1 SGHDT, CDR2 YYEEEE. The V end was cut by 3 bases, the J end by 7 bases, with 13 bases between. This CDR3 is CASSSIYRREKLFF. CDR3 in DNA: TGTGCCAGCAGCTCGATTTATAGGCGTGAAAAACTGTTTTTT.

The rearrangement joins TRBV11-2 to TRBJ2-2; no definite D call. V lost 0 bases and J lost 3, with 11 bases in between. This CDR3 spans 16 amino acids. Looked up from germline, CDR1 is SGHAT and CDR2 is FQNNGV. CDR3 nucleotide sequence: TGTGCCAGCAGCTTAGAGTTGGCTTACGACACCGGGGAGCTGTTTTTT. It specifies CASSLELAYDTGELFF.

This clone was found a few times. With only one base between it and a far larger clone, this is likely a read error. The same CDR3 can be traced to other DNA sequences in this sample. The chain employs TRBV25-1 and TRBJ2-3; maybe TRBD2 (5 bases). CDR1 MGHDK and CDR2 SYGVNS come from the germline V gene. Between the trimmed V and J ends, which lost 4 bases and 4 bases, there was a span of 9 bases. The CDR3 is 13 residues long. The CDR3 here is CASSAGGADTQYF. CDR3 DNA sequence: TGTGCCAGCAGTGCTGGAGGAGCAGATACGCAGTATTTT.

The chain uses TRBV2 and TRBJ2-7; D unclear. V lost 6 bases to trimming and J lost 3 bases, with 9 bases between them. This CDR3 contains 12 residues. CDR1 SNHLY and CDR2 FYNNEI come from the germline V gene. The CDR3 region has the DNA TGTGCCAGCAGAGCCCTCGTCTACGAGCAGTACTTC. This translates into CASRALVYEQYF. Full variable domain (remainder filled in from reference TRBV2 and TRBJ2-7): EPEVTQTPSHQVTQMGQEVILRCVPISNHLYFYWYRQILGQKVEFLVSFYNNEISEKSEIFDDQFSVERPDGSNFTLKIRSTKLEDSAMYFCASRALVYEQYFGPGTRLTVT.

The rearrangement joins TRBV6-5 to TRBJ1-4; D is undetermined. V was pared by 4 bases and J by 5 bases, with 11 bases between. Germline values: CDR1 MNHEY, CDR2 SVGAGI. This CDR3 comprises 14 residues. The CDR3 here is CASSSLRVNEKLFF. The DNA for the CDR3 is TGTGCCAGCAGTTCATTGAGGGTAAATGAAAAACTGTTTTTT.

The chain couples TRBV28 to TRBJ2-5; 9 bases are shared with TRBD2. This CDR3 has 16 amino acids. Germline V gives CDR1 MDHEN, CDR2 SYDVKM. The ends lost 6 bases at V and 7 bases at J; junction bases unmatched: 15. This CDR3 reads CASRTPGTSSFGTQYF. The CDR3, as DNA: TGTGCCAGCAGGACCCCGGGGACTAGCTCTTTTGGGACCCAGTACTTC.

V and J are TRBV6-5 and TRBJ2-2; 8 bases line up with TRBD2. With V trimmed by 6 bases and J by 8 bases, 5 bases remained unmatched. In germline, CDR1 is MNHEY, CDR2 SVGAGI. There are 13 residues in the CDR3. The CDR3 loop reads CASRQSGSGELFF. CDR3 bases: TGTGCCAGCAGACAGAGCGGGAGTGGGGAGCTGTTTTTT.

The gene calls are TRBV21-1 and TRBJ1-1; the D call of TRBD1 is as the table states it, not checked on the DNA. TRBV21-1 is shown as a pseudogene. CDR3 length: 14 residues. CDR3 loop: CASSKPGQNTEAFF. The CDR3 nucleotides read TGTGCCAGCAGCAAACCGGGACAGAACACTGAAGCTTTCTTT.